The entry below describes one TCR beta chain. Antigen specificity is unknown. The PCR contained 60 Vbeta and 13 Jbeta primers. Method: immunoSEQ multiplex PCR; TCRdb's copy keeps in-frame clones and lacks some. The data hold about 180,000 clones, with 60% to 80% observed a single time. These data belong to a study of cytomegalovirus exposure and HLA in healthy donors. Points from the study as a whole: In a later analysis, HLA-C alleles had the fewest associated TCRs, DRB1 alleles the most. It was only CMV serostatus that was available as immune exposure information.

Sequenced sample: PBMCs. This TCR derives from a man in his forties or fifties in good health and CMV-seropositive.

The CDR3 loop reads CASSRSGSSYEQYF. The CDR3, as DNA: TGTGCCAGCAGCCGTAGCGGGAGCTCCTACGAGCAGTACTTC. The chain recombines TRBV28 with TRBJ2-7; 9 bases fit TRBD2. The ends lost 6 bases at V and 0 bases at J; junction bases unmatched: 3. There are 14 residues in the CDR3. Germline V CDR1 and CDR2: MDHEN, SYDVKM.